This TCR beta chain was recovered during a study of cytomegalovirus exposure and HLA in healthy donors. Worth noting for this clone: Its antigen is currently unknown.

The PCR made use of 60 Vbeta and 13 Jbeta primers. Generated by immunoSEQ multiplex PCR, the TCRdb table keeps only in-frame clones and is missing some. The sample includes about 200,000 clones, almost 80% seen only once; the top ten take 1.8%. Findings and limits, study-wide: Reports showed the classifier diagnosing cytomegalovirus status with high specificity and sensitivity. A later analysis, which compared TCR beta chains of equal frequency, found the HLA-associated ones more clonally expanded. Certain sequence variants were highly shared and formed a cluster, and this cluster was likely a sequencing artifact.

The sample consisted of PBMCs. The clonotype comes from a male donor in good health and CMV-seronegative.

In nucleotides, the CDR3 is TGTGCCAGCAGTGAAGGTGGTCGGTACAATGAGCAGTTCTTC. Translation: CASSEGGRYNEQFF. The chain links TRBV2 to TRBJ2-1; the D is unclear. Per germline, CDR1 SNHLY and CDR2 FYNNEI. Trimming took 1 base from V and 4 from J, leaving 8 bases between them. The CDR3 runs to 14 residues.